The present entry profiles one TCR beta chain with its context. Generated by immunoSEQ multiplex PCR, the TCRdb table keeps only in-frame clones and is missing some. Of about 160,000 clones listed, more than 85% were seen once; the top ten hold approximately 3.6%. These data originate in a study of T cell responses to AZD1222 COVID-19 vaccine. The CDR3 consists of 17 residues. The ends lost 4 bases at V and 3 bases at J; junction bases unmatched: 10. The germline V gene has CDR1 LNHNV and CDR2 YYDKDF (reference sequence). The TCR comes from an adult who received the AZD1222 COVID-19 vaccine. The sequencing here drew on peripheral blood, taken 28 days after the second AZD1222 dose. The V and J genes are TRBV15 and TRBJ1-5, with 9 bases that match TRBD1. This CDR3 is CATSTLGTGRANQPQHF. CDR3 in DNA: TGTGCCACCAGCACTTTAGGGACAGGGAGGGCCAATCAGCCCCAGCATTTT.